The next 13 T cell receptor beta chains were all read from a single sample in a study of T-cell memory formation after mild COVID-19. MiXCR, applied by TCRdb to the 5' RACE reads, yields one record per CDR3 protein. The table has a few hundred thousand distinct CDR3 sequences, approximately 27% seen once; the top ten hold roughly 13%. Sequencing was carried out using PBMCs or a T cell subset sorted from them (not recorded which). These receptors originate from an adult woman who had mild COVID-19 (a few samples of this study predate the infection). Cell type and time point are not known.

This clonotype was recorded at least ten times. The CDR3 nucleotides read TGTGCCAGCAGCCGGAATCTAGGAAACACCTACAATGAGCAGTTCTTC. Translated, it gives CASSRNLGNTYNEQFF. The chain uses TRBV14 and TRBJ2-1; D is uncertain. The CDR3 extends over 16 amino acids. CDR1 and CDR2 from the germline V gene are SGHDN and FVKESK. Trimming shortened V by 4 bases and J by 2 bases, and 15 bases separated the two germline ends.

V is TRBV9 and J is TRBJ2-1, with 8 bases fitting TRBD2. The CDR3 is 15 residues long. In germline, CDR1 is SGDLS, CDR2 YYNGEE. After removal of 7 bases from V and 1 base from J, the junction contained 7 bases not matched to a gene. The CDR3 DNA follows: TGTGCCAGCTCTACAACTAGCGGTTCCTACAATGAGCAGTTCTTC. This sequence encodes CASSTTSGSYNEQFF.

In its sample, this clonotype was seen a few times. The chain carries TRBV7-6 and TRBJ2-1; D ambiguous. Trimming removed 3 bases at V and 6 bases at J, with 6 bases between. The CDR3 length is 12 residues. CDR1 SGHVS and CDR2 FNYEAQ come from the germline V gene. CDR3 nucleotide sequence: TGTGCCAGCAGCTTGAGGCGCAATGAGCAGTTCTTC. Translation: CASSLRRNEQFF.

The chain uses TRBV12-3 or TRBV12-4 and TRBJ2-3; perhaps TRBD2 as D (6 bases). The CDR3 covers 12 residues. V shed 8 bases and J shed 2 bases, with 8 bases lying between them. DNA of the CDR3: TGTGCCAGCGGGGACTTCACAGATACGCAGTATTTT. Protein sequence: CASGDFTDTQYF.

This sequence joins TRBV27 and TRBJ1-4, with TRBD1 matching 10 bases. Germline loops: CDR1 MNHEY, CDR2 SMNVEV (reference sequence). J lost 8 bases, V lost 2 bases, and 5 bases had no gene match. The CDR3 spans 15 residues. The CDR3 region is CASSLDGTGAEKLFF. In DNA form, the CDR3 reads TGTGCCAGCAGTTTAGATGGGACAGGGGCCGAAAAACTGTTTTTT.

The sample holds a few counts of this clonotype. V is TRBV5-6 and J is TRBJ1-1; no firm D call. Trimming stripped 4 bases from V and 5 bases from J, with 9 bases between. Germline V gives CDR1 SGHDT, CDR2 YYEEEE. There are 12 residues in the CDR3. The CDR3 sequence is CASSAYTTEAFF. In nucleotides, the CDR3 is TGTGCCAGCAGCGCTTATACTACTGAAGCTTTCTTT.

The V call is TRBV7-9, the J call TRBJ2-6; D not resolved. V was cut by 2 bases and J by 1 base, with 6 bases left in between. The V gene's germline CDR1 is SEHNR and CDR2 FQNEAQ (reference sequence). CDR3 length equals 15 residues. CDR3 amino acids: CASSLSLSGANVLTF. The CDR3 DNA sequence: TGTGCCAGCAGCTTATCCCTATCTGGGGCCAACGTCCTGACTTTC.

This chain uses TRBV4-3 with TRBJ2-1, with 10 bases matching TRBD1. Trimming cost V 1 base and J 4 bases; bases outside gene matches: 1. Germline V gene lookup returns CDR1 LGHNA and CDR2 YSLEER. The CDR3 spans 15 residues. CDR3: CASSQGQGAYNEQFF. Here the CDR3 DNA reads TGCGCCAGCAGCCAAGGACAGGGGGCATACAATGAGCAGTTCTTC.

This clonotype was counted between two and nine times. J is TRBJ1-1 and V is TRBV20-1; tentative D call: TRBD1 (6 bases). The CDR3 runs to 13 residues. Germline CDR1 is DFQATT and CDR2 is SNEGSKA (reference sequence). The ends were cut back, 5 bases at V and 1 base at J, with 11 bases in the middle. The CDR3 sequence: CSAEGRGNTEAFF. Here the CDR3 DNA reads TGCAGTGCTGAGGGCAGGGGGAACACTGAAGCTTTCTTT.

This clonotype appeared a few times. The chain employs TRBV20-1 and TRBJ2-3, with TRBD2 matching 12 bases. Germline CDR1 is DFQATT and CDR2 is SNEGSKA (reference sequence). Germline trimming cut 0 bases from V and 4 bases from J; bases unmatched to any gene: 5. This CDR3 has 16 residues. CDR3 nucleotide sequence: TGCAGTGCTAGAGACCAACTAGCGGGAGGTTCAGATACGCAGTATTTT. Its translation: CSARDQLAGGSDTQYF.

CDR3 loop: CASSSTGTTEAFF. The CDR3 DNA sequence: TGCGCCAGCAGCTCGACGGGGACAACTGAAGCTTTCTTT. V and J are TRBV5-1 and TRBJ1-1, with a tentative D call TRBD1 (6 bases). Germline V gives CDR1 SGHRS, CDR2 YFSETQ. With 3 bases removed from V and 5 bases from J, the gap between germline ends came to 11 bases. The CDR3 sequence is 13 residues long.

This chain uses TRBV5-4 with TRBJ2-2; D is unclear. Trimming removed 0 bases at V and 7 bases at J, with 7 bases between. Per germline, CDR1 SGHNT and CDR2 YYREEE (reference sequence). The CDR3 runs 13 residues. This CDR3 is CASSLGLGGELFF. The CDR3 nucleotides read TGTGCCAGCAGCTTGGGGTTGGGCGGGGAGCTGTTTTTT. Variable domain in full (rest from reference TRBV5-4 and TRBJ2-2): ETGVTQSPTHLIKTRGQQVTLRCSSQSGHNTVSWYQQALGQGPQFIFQYYREEENGRGNFPPRFSGLQFPNYSSELNVNALELDDSALYLCASSLGLGGELFFGEGSRLTVL.

Many counts were recorded for this clonotype. The rearrangement uses TRBV10-3 and TRBJ2-1, with D tentatively TRBD1 (5 bases). CDR3 length: 16 residues. Trimming took 0 bases from V and 9 from J, leaving 18 bases between them. CDR1 and CDR2 (germline): ENHRY, SYGVKD. CDR3 bases: TGTGCCATCAGTGAGTCGACTCGGGCCCCCCAGGGTGAGCAGTTCTTC. Translating it yields CAISESTRAPQGEQFF.